This TCR beta chain was captured by sequencing in a study of blood T cell repertoires in COVID-19. Using immunoSEQ multiplex PCR, the repertoire was profiled, and TCRdb retains in-frame clones only, with some absent. The sample holds over 200,000 clones, under 90% seen once. Looked up from germline, CDR1 is LNHDA and CDR2 is SQIVND (reference sequence). The V end was cut by 6 bases, the J end by 7 bases, with 22 bases between. CDR3 length: 17 residues. The sequencing input was PBMCs or T cells enriched from blood (not recorded which). This rearrangement joins TRBV19 to TRBJ1-6, with D maybe TRBD1 (5 bases). This sequence was found in a man aged 18 to 35 who had recovered from COVID-19. The CDR3 loop reads CASSWMGGSGKNSPLHF. In DNA, the CDR3 is TGTGCCAGTAGCTGGATGGGGGGGTCGGGGAAAAATTCACCCCTCCACTTT.